Sequencing of this T cell receptor beta chain was carried out in a study of blood T cell repertoires in COVID-19. Study in general: Researchers got acute and convalescent COVID-19 samples from the United States, Italy and Spain.

Original methodology: Amplification of reference gene primers was used by the study to estimate nucleated cell counts. Sequencing used immunoSEQ multiplex PCR; TCRdb keeps in-frame clones, though not all of them. Clonal size and the V and J genes are those of that table, whereas D and trimming came from the DNA. The sample carries more than 400,000 clones, about 90% recorded once. CDR3 length equals 18 residues. After removal of 4 bases from V and 7 bases from J, the junction contained 12 bases not matched to a gene. The germline CDR1 and CDR2 sequences are SGHNT and YYREEE (reference sequence). The recovered donors of Cohort 3 showed two negative PCRs, clearance, or symptom resolution.

Sequencing was done on a sample of PBMCs or T cells enriched from blood (not recorded which). This clonotype was sampled from a young man who had recovered from COVID-19. The J gene is TRBJ2-2, the V gene TRBV5-4; 14 bases match TRBD2. The CDR3 sequence: CASSPGTSGRGPHGELFF. The DNA of the CDR3 is TGTGCCAGCAGCCCCGGGACTAGCGGGAGAGGTCCCCACGGGGAGCTGTTTTTT.